Detailed here is one TCR beta chain. Every sample yielded at least 6.5 million isolated PBMCs. V trimming: 5 bases; J trimming: 2 bases; junction bases outside the gene matches: 7. This CDR3 contains 15 residues. CDR1 and CDR2 from the germline V gene are MNHEY and SVGAGI. This sample stems from a study of blood T cells in healthy people across ages. Through a sample-barcoded 5' primer and a J-beta primer mix, a second PCR was run for roughly 6 to 12 cycles. Via MiXCR, TCRdb re-called the 5' RACE reads, giving one row per CDR3 protein. In the table there are 1.5 million to 2 million distinct CDR3 sequences, approximately 50% of which are singletons.

The TCR comes from a woman aged 40 to 49 in good health. The sample taken for sequencing was blood. The rearrangement joins TRBV6-5 to TRBJ1-2; 8 positions match TRBD1. The CDR3 protein is CASSDGQGGNYGYTF. CDR3 DNA sequence: TGTGCCAGCAGTGATGGACAGGGTGGGAACTATGGCTACACCTTC.